A single sample gave rise to the 26 T cell receptor beta chains below, sequenced in a study of monozygotic twins with inflammatory bowel disease. From the 5' RACE reads, TCRdb lists one entry per CDR3 protein and no DNA. Here the sample table reports approximately 140,000 distinct CDR3 sequences. The sequencing input was blood. Receptors were obtained from a human donor with ulcerative colitis or Crohn's disease, or a healthy co-twin of an affected twin (not recorded which).

The genes are TRBV5-1 and TRBJ2-5; TCRdb picks TRBD1, but there is no DNA to check that call. The germline gives CDR1 SGHRS, CDR2 YFSETQ. This CDR3 is 14 amino acids long. The CDR3 spells CASSLGTGEETQYF.

V and J are TRBV28 and TRBJ2-7; TCRdb's assignment of TRBD1 cannot be checked, as there is no DNA. The germline V gene has CDR1 MDHEN and CDR2 SYDVKM. The CDR3 extends over 15 amino acids. CDR3 in amino acids: CASSSYTGRDYEQYF.

CDR3 residues: CASSQLAGTGELFF. The chain employs TRBV7-6 and TRBJ2-2; TCRdb reports TRBD2, a call that lacks DNA to check it against. Germline V CDR1 and CDR2: SGHVS, FNYEAQ. The CDR3 is made up of 14 amino acids.

The chain couples TRBV20-1 to TRBJ1-6; TCRdb outputs TRBD1, but without DNA this stays unchecked. The CDR3 totals 15 residues. The germline CDR1 and CDR2 sequences are DFQATT and SNEGSKA (reference sequence). CDR3 loop: CSLPYAGGRNSPLHF.

Here the CDR3 reads CASSFGQVYEQYF. This chain uses TRBV28 with TRBJ2-7; TCRdb returns TRBD1, unconfirmable since there is no DNA. Per the germline V gene, CDR1 is MDHEN and CDR2 is SYDVKM. The CDR3 loop spans 13 amino acids.

The J gene is TRBJ1-5, the V gene TRBV19; TCRdb calls TRBD1, which cannot be checked without DNA. The CDR3 is made up of 15 amino acids. Looked up from germline, CDR1 is LNHDA and CDR2 is SQIVND (reference sequence). The CDR3 here is CASSIQQGGRQPQHF.

The rearrangement joins TRBV7-9 to TRBJ2-3; TCRdb's D call of TRBD1 is untestable without DNA. The CDR3 extends over 14 amino acids. Germline loops: CDR1 SEHNR, CDR2 FQNEAQ (reference sequence). The CDR3 here is CASPTGGEADTQYF. Complete variable domain (other parts from reference TRBV7-9 and TRBJ2-3): DTGVSQNPRHKITKRGQNVTFRCDPISEHNRLYWYRQTLGQGPEFLTYFQNEAQLEKSRLLSDRFSAERPKGSFSTLEIQRTEQGDSAMYLCASPTGGEADTQYFGPGTRLTVL.

The chain combines TRBV20-1 with TRBJ2-3. The germline gives CDR1 DFQATT, CDR2 SNEGSKA (reference sequence). This CDR3 contains 13 residues. CDR3 sequence: CSAREPSPDTQYF.

This rearrangement joins TRBV5-4 to TRBJ1-6. Germline CDR1 SGHNT, CDR2 YYREEE (reference sequence). The CDR3 consists of 17 residues. CDR3: CASSPVTGSSYNSPLHF. Full variable domain (outside the CDR3, taken from reference TRBV5-4 and TRBJ1-6): ETGVTQSPTHLIKTRGQQVTLRCSSQSGHNTVSWYQQALGQGPQFIFQYYREEENGRGNFPPRFSGLQFPNYSSELNVNALELDDSALYLCASSPVTGSSYNSPLHFGNGTRLTVT.

The chain uses TRBV20-1 and TRBJ2-3; the D call from TCRdb, TRBD2, cannot be confirmed without DNA. Germline CDR1 is DFQATT and CDR2 is SNEGSKA (reference sequence). The CDR3 loop spans 13 amino acids. The CDR3 is CSARAGGPDTQYF.

The chain carries TRBV7-3 and TRBJ2-1; TCRdb outputs TRBD1, but without DNA this stays unchecked. The germline gives CDR1 SGHTA, CDR2 FQGTGA. The CDR3 spans 15 residues. The CDR3 loop is CASSLVGGTYNEQLF. The complete variable domain, with remaining parts taken from reference TRBV7-3 and TRBJ2-1, reads GAGVSQTPSNKVTEKGKYVELRCDPISGHTALYWYRQSLGQGPEFLIYFQGTGAADDSGLPNDRFFAVRPEGSVSTLKIQRTERGDSAVYLCASSLVGGTYNEQLFGPGTRLTVL.

The chain joins TRBV4-3 to TRBJ2-5; as DNA is missing, the TRBD2 call by TCRdb cannot be tested. The CDR3 is 17 residues long. Per germline, CDR1 LGHNA and CDR2 YSLEER. CDR3 sequence: CASSQGSGGLAVETQYF.

The chain uses TRBV23-1 and TRBJ2-4; the D call of TRBD2 rests on TCRdb alone, since no DNA is present to check it. TRBV23-1 is sorted into the ORF group, with uncertain function. The CDR3 loop spans 15 amino acids. CDR3 protein: CATNNGPLAKNMQYF.

This chain links TRBV6-5 with TRBJ1-6. CDR1 and CDR2 from the germline V gene are MNHEY and SVGAGI. CDR3 length equals 18 residues. Here the CDR3 reads CASTFSVGRGSYNSPLHF.

V usage is TRBV7-9 and J usage is TRBJ1-6; TCRdb returns TRBD1, unconfirmable since there is no DNA. The CDR3 is made up of 14 amino acids. Per the germline V gene, CDR1 is SEHNR and CDR2 is FQNEAQ (reference sequence). CDR3 loop: CASSLGGGGSPLHF.

The chain carries TRBV5-1 and TRBJ1-3; the TCRdb call, TRBD1, lacks DNA for checking. Germline CDR1 reads SGHRS; CDR2 reads YFSETQ. CDR3 size: 15 residues. CDR3 loop: CASSSTGQSGNTIYF. Full variable domain (rest looked up from reference TRBV5-1 and TRBJ1-3): KAGVTQTPRYLIKTRGQQVTLSCSPISGHRSVSWYQQTPGQGLQFLFEYFSETQRNKGNFPGRFSGRQFSNSRSEMNVSTLELGDSALYLCASSSTGQSGNTIYFGEGSWLTVV.

The chain links TRBV5-1 to TRBJ2-2; the D call from TCRdb, TRBD1, cannot be confirmed without DNA. Germline V CDR1 and CDR2: SGHRS, YFSETQ. CDR3 length equals 14 residues. CDR3 protein: CASSIRVRTGELFF.

The chain combines TRBV20-1 with TRBJ1-2; the D call of TRBD1 rests on TCRdb alone, since no DNA is present to check it. Germline loops: CDR1 DFQATT, CDR2 SNEGSKA (reference sequence). CDR3 length: 16 amino acids. The chain's CDR3 is CSARTRGQFRNYGYTF.

V is TRBV7-9 and J is TRBJ2-5; TCRdb designates TRBD2, a call that cannot be tested without DNA. Germline CDR1 and CDR2: SEHNR and FQNEAQ (reference sequence). The CDR3 covers 15 residues. The CDR3: CASSLKVSGAETQYF.

This chain uses TRBV5-1 with TRBJ2-5; TCRdb selects TRBD1, and the lack of DNA leaves this call unchecked. CDR1 SGHRS and CDR2 YFSETQ come from the germline V gene. This CDR3 is 15 amino acids long. The CDR3 loop reads CASSGTGAVQETQYF.

V gene TRBV5-6 combines with J gene TRBJ1-1. Germline V CDR1 and CDR2: SGHDT, YYEEEE. This CDR3 contains 14 residues. This CDR3 reads CASSLGRRNTEAFF.

V gene TRBV7-2 combines with J gene TRBJ1-5; TCRdb outputs TRBD1, but without DNA this stays unchecked. Per the germline V gene, CDR1 is SGHTA and CDR2 is FQGNSA. This CDR3 is 18 amino acids long. This CDR3 is CASSLRSEGAGRNQPQHF.

The V gene is TRBV5-4, the J gene TRBJ1-2; TCRdb reports TRBD1, a call that lacks DNA to check it against. CDR3 length: 14 residues. The germline V gene has CDR1 SGHNT and CDR2 YYREEE (reference sequence). CDR3: CASSLERTGYGYTF.

The V gene is TRBV5-6, the J gene TRBJ2-1. CDR1 SGHDT and CDR2 YYEEEE come from the germline V gene. The CDR3 sequence is 13 residues long. The CDR3: CASSSDWYNEQFF.

The V and J genes are TRBV12-3 or TRBV12-4 and TRBJ2-1; the D call from TCRdb, TRBD1, cannot be confirmed without DNA. The CDR3 runs to 16 residues. The CDR3 here is CASRPSGGAARNEQFF.

The CDR3 sequence is CASSPDRGAEQYF. The V and J genes are TRBV18 and TRBJ2-7; TCRdb lists TRBD1, though no DNA is available to test this call. The CDR3 runs 13 residues. Germline CDR1 and CDR2: KGHSH and LQKENI.